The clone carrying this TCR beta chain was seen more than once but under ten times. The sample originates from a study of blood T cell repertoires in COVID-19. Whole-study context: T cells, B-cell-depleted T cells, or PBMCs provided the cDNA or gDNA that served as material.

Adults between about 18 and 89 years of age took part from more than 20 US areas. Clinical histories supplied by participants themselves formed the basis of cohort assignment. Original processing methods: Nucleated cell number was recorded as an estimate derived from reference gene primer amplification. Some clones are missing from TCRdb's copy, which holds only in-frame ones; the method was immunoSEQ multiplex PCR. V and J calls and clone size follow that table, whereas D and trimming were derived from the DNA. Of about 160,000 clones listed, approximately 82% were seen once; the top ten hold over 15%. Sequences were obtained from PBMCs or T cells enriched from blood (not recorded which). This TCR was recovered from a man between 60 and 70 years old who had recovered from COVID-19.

The CDR3 sequence: CASSQDRQTFGKLFF. CDR3 nucleotides: TGTGCCAGCAGCCAAGATCGACAGACTTTCGGAAAACTGTTTTTT. The chain has TRBV3-1 (or the pseudogene TRBV3-2) and TRBJ1-4; tentatively, D is TRBD1 (5 bases). Germline V gives CDR1 LGHDT, CDR2 YNNKEL (reference sequence). V lost 0 bases and J 10 bases, leaving 15 bases between the germline ends. This CDR3 is 15 amino acids long.